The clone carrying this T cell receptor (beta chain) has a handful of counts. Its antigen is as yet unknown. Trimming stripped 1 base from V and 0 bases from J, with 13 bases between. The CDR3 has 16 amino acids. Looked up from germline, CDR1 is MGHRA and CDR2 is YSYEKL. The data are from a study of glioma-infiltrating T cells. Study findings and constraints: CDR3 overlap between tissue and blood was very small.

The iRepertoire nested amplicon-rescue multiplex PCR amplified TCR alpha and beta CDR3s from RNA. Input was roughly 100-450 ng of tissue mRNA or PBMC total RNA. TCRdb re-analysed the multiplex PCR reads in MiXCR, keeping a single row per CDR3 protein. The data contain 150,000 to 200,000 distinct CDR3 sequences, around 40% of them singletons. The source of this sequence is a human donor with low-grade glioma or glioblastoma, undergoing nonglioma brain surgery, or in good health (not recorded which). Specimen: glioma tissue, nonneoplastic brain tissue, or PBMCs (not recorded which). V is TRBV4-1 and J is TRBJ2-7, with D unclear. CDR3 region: CASSQADLLSSYEQYF. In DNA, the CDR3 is TGCGCCAGCAGCCAAGCGGACCTTCTCAGCTCCTACGAGCAGTACTTC.